Following are 16 T cell receptor beta chains from one sample sequenced in a study of T cell responses to AZD1222 COVID-19 vaccine. TCRdb's copy holds only in-frame clones and misses some; the assay was immunoSEQ multiplex PCR. The sample carries more than 85,000 clones, about 86% recorded once. The sequencing used peripheral blood, collected on day 0 of AZD1222 vaccination. The receptors stem from an adult in good health.

V usage is TRBV27 and J usage is TRBJ2-2, with D tentatively TRBD1 (5 bases). Trimming took 8 bases from V and 5 from J, leaving 18 bases between them. The CDR3 consists of 15 residues. Germline assignment: CDR1 MNHEY and CDR2 SMNVEV (reference sequence). The CDR3 coding sequence is TGTGCCAGCCCGATCGTGCCTAGGGGAACCGGGGAGCTGTTTTTT. As protein: CASPIVPRGTGELFF.

The rearrangement links TRBV7-2 to TRBJ2-1; 11 positions match TRBD2. V was pared by 3 bases and J by 4 bases, with 2 bases of the junction left unmatched. The CDR3 runs 15 residues. Per the germline V gene, CDR1 is SGHTA and CDR2 is FQGNSA. CDR3 sequence (DNA): TGTGCCAGCAGCTTGACTAGCGGGACTTACAATGAGCAGTTCTTC. Encoded protein: CASSLTSGTYNEQFF.

This chain links TRBV27 with TRBJ1-1; 8 nucleotides align to TRBD1. Germline V gives CDR1 MNHEY, CDR2 SMNVEV (reference sequence). The ends lost 3 bases at V and 0 bases at J; junction bases unmatched: 6. This CDR3 contains 16 residues. The CDR3 DNA follows: TGTGCCAGCAGTTTTCAAATGACAGGGGTGAACACTGAAGCTTTCTTT. Translated: CASSFQMTGVNTEAFF.

The genes are TRBV7-6 and TRBJ2-1, with 12 nucleotides matching TRBD2. CDR3 length: 15 amino acids. J was trimmed by 8 bases and V by 0 bases; bases with no gene match: 2. The germline CDR1 and CDR2 sequences are SGHVS and FNYEAQ. The CDR3 region is CASSLAGLAGHEQFF. In DNA form, the CDR3 reads TGTGCCAGCAGCTTAGCGGGACTAGCGGGCCATGAGCAGTTCTTC. Supplemented by reference TRBV7-6 and TRBJ2-1, the full variable domain reads GAGVSQSPRYKVTKRGQDVALRCDPISGHVSLYWYRQALGQGPEFLTYFNYEAQQDKSGLPNDRFSAERPEGSISTLTIQRTEQRDSAMYRCASSLAGLAGHEQFFGPGTRLTVL.

The chain has TRBV11-2 and TRBJ2-7, with 8 bases matching TRBD2. The CDR3 totals 14 residues. J lost 1 base, V lost 3 bases, and 2 bases had no gene match. CDR1 and CDR2 from the germline V gene are SGHAT and FQNNGV. CDR3 residues: CASSFVAGSYEQYF. CDR3 nucleotide sequence: TGTGCCAGCAGCTTTGTAGCGGGGTCCTACGAGCAGTACTTC.

The chain is built from TRBV29-1 and TRBJ1-1, with D unresolved. Germline CDR1 SQVTM, CDR2 ANQGSEA. Trimming took off 6 bases at V and 4 bases at J, with 9 bases between the two ends. The CDR3 length is 11 residues. The CDR3 loop is CSVKQSTEAFF. The CDR3 nucleotides read TGCAGCGTAAAACAAAGCACTGAAGCTTTCTTT.

This clone was seen a few times. The rearrangement links TRBV5-5 to TRBJ2-7, with D perhaps TRBD2 (5 bases). Trimming left V 0 bases short and J 1 base short, with 8 bases between. Germline CDR1 SGHKS, CDR2 YYEKEE (reference sequence). This CDR3 contains 14 residues. The CDR3 DNA sequence: TGTGCCAGCAGCTTGGTGGACTTTTCCTACGAGCAGTACTTC. This gives the protein CASSLVDFSYEQYF.

The CDR3 nucleotides are TGTTCCTCCTCCCGTGGGGGGCCCACCTACGAGCAGTACTTC. This codes for CSSSRGGPTYEQYF. V and J are TRBV6-5 and TRBJ2-7, with D perhaps assigned TRBD1 or TRBD2 (6 bases each). The CDR3 runs to 14 residues. Germline CDR1 and CDR2: MNHEY and SVGAGI.

V is TRBV19 and J is TRBJ1-1; a weak D match, TRBD1 (5 bases). The CDR3 covers 14 residues. The germline V and J ends were trimmed by 7 bases and 0 bases, with 12 bases remaining between them. Looked up from germline, CDR1 is LNHDA and CDR2 is SQIVND (reference sequence). In nucleotides, the CDR3 is TGTGCCAGTACCATCCAGGACATGAACACTGAAGCTTTCTTT. This translates into CASTIQDMNTEAFF.

This sequence joins TRBV6-6 and TRBJ2-4, with TRBD1 matching 8 bases. The CDR3 is 15 amino acids. Germline CDR1 is MNHNY and CDR2 is SVGAGI (reference sequence). With V trimmed by 5 bases and J by 8 bases, 11 bases remained unmatched. The CDR3 DNA is TGTGCCAGCAGTCCCTTAGACAGGGGTATACACATTCAGTACTTC. It specifies CASSPLDRGIHIQYF.

The V and J genes are TRBV24-1 and TRBJ2-2; 7 bases fit TRBD1. The CDR3 length is 15 residues. The V and J ends lost 4 bases and 3 bases, in that order; junction bases with no gene match: 4. CDR1 is KGHDR, CDR2 SFDVKD, per germline. CDR3 region: CATSDWDSYTGELFF. CDR3 nucleotide sequence: TGTGCCACCAGTGACTGGGACAGCTACACCGGGGAGCTGTTTTTT.

J is TRBJ2-3 and V is TRBV7-9; 9 bases map to TRBD2. Germline trimming cut 1 base from V and 5 bases from J; bases unmatched to any gene: 4. CDR1 SEHNR and CDR2 FQNEAQ come from the germline V gene (reference sequence). This CDR3 spans 15 amino acids. The CDR3, as DNA: TGTGCCAGCAGCTTAGGGACTAGCGTGCTAGATACGCAGTATTTT. Its translation: CASSLGTSVLDTQYF.

The J gene is TRBJ2-2, the V gene TRBV7-9, with D uncertain. The CDR3 sequence is 14 residues long. Germline CDR1 is SEHNR and CDR2 is FQNEAQ (reference sequence). V lost 6 bases, J lost 3 bases, and 11 bases lay in between. CDR3 nucleotides: TGTGCCAGCAGGGTGGTACTCGACACCGGGGAGCTGTTTTTT. Residues: CASRVVLDTGELFF.

The chain carries TRBV19 and TRBJ2-6; perhaps TRBD1 as D (6 bases). Germline lookup yields CDR1 LNHDA and CDR2 SQIVND (reference sequence). This CDR3 is 18 amino acids long. V lost 2 bases, J lost 2 bases, and 16 bases lay in between. CDR3 region: CASSIIGTGFAGANVLTF. CDR3 coding DNA: TGTGCCAGTAGTATAATAGGTACAGGGTTCGCTGGGGCCAACGTCCTGACTTTC.

Notes on this clone: An end of the junction differs from the germline gene, which may be a read error. This chain joins TRBV5-3 and TRBJ1-5, with D uncertain. TRBV5-3 is assigned to the ORF class and has an uncertain function. The CDR3 sequence is 15 residues long. The CDR3 DNA follows: TGCGGCACCAGAGGATTCCCTGATGGCAATCAGCCCCAGCATTTT. As protein: CGTRGFPDGNQPQHF.

The V gene is TRBV3-1 (or the pseudogene TRBV3-2), the J gene TRBJ1-2; D unresolved. Trimming removed 1 base at V and 4 bases at J, with 4 bases between. The CDR3 contains 12 residues. CDR1 is LGHDT and CDR2 is YNNKEL in the germline V gene (reference sequence). In DNA, the CDR3 is TGTGCCAGCAGCCAAGCTACCTATGGCTACACCTTC. As protein: CASSQATYGYTF.